Below are 10 T cell receptor beta chains sequenced from a single sample in a study of shared clonotypes between healthy human individuals. Method: immunoSEQ multiplex PCR; TCRdb's copy keeps in-frame clones and lacks some. Found here are approximately 340,000 clones, about 73% of them singletons; the top ten hold 8.5% to 12%. Sequenced: memory CD4+ T cells sorted from blood. Described subset: CD45RA-negative fraction. These receptors were collected from a man aged 30 to 39 in good health.

CDR3 DNA sequence: TGTGCCAGCAGTGACCCGGGACAGGGAGGGGGCTACACCTTC. Protein: CASSDPGQGGGYTF. V and J are TRBV28 and TRBJ1-2; the match to TRBD1 covers 9 bases. Germline V gene lookup returns CDR1 MDHEN and CDR2 SYDVKM. The CDR3 spans 14 residues. J gave up 8 bases and V 5 bases, and 9 bases lay outside the gene matches.

V gene TRBV2 combines with J gene TRBJ2-7; either TRBD1 or TRBD2 may fit D (5 bases each). With 6 bases removed from V and 0 bases from J, the gap between germline ends came to 9 bases. The CDR3 length is 13 residues. Germline V lookup: CDR1 SNHLY, CDR2 FYNNEI. This CDR3 reads CASSRDHSYEQYF. The CDR3 DNA is TGTGCCAGCAGCAGGGACCACTCCTACGAGCAGTACTTC.

DNA for the CDR3: TGCAGCGGGGCCGACCACTCCTACGAGCAGTACTTC. It yields the protein CSGADHSYEQYF. This rearrangement joins TRBV29-1 to TRBJ2-7; D not resolved. There are 12 residues in the CDR3. V shed 7 bases and J shed 0 bases, with 10 bases lying between them. Per the germline V gene, CDR1 is SQVTM and CDR2 is ANQGSEA.

The chain recombines TRBV2 with TRBJ1-5, with TRBD1 matching 9 bases. Germline V gene lookup returns CDR1 SNHLY and CDR2 FYNNEI. Unmatched junction bases numbered 6, after V lost 3 bases and J lost 3 bases. The CDR3 loop spans 16 amino acids. The CDR3 here is CASSDPGQGPNQPQHF. The CDR3 nucleotides read TGTGCCAGCAGTGATCCGGGACAGGGTCCCAATCAGCCCCAGCATTTT. Full variable domain (missing parts from reference TRBV2 and TRBJ1-5): EPEVTQTPSHQVTQMGQEVILRCVPISNHLYFYWYRQILGQKVEFLVSFYNNEISEKSEIFDDQFSVERPDGSNFTLKIRSTKLEDSAMYFCASSDPGQGPNQPQHFGDGTRLSIL.

The J gene is TRBJ1-2, the V gene TRBV7-2; 7 bases line up with TRBD1. From germline, CDR1 is SGHTA and CDR2 FQGNSA. V gave up 4 bases and J gave up 5 bases; unmatched junction bases: 13. The CDR3 runs 16 residues. The CDR3 DNA reads TGTGCCAGCAGCTACACCGGGACAGCTTCGATTTATGGCTACACCTTC. It is translated as CASSYTGTASIYGYTF.

This clone showed up many times. The sample carries other DNA sequences with the same CDR3. This sequence joins TRBV7-9 and TRBJ2-1; 8 nucleotides align to TRBD2. The CDR3 runs to 16 residues. The V gene end was trimmed by 2 bases and the J gene end by 1 base; junction bases not matched to a gene: 4. Per germline, CDR1 SEHNR and CDR2 FQNEAQ (reference sequence). CDR3 protein: CASSLSLAGSYNEQFF. The CDR3 coding sequence is TGTGCCAGCAGCTTATCTTTAGCGGGATCCTACAATGAGCAGTTCTTC.

This clone appeared a few times. V and J are TRBV21-1 and TRBJ1-5; the listed D gene, TRBD1, was not tested against the DNA. TRBV21-1 corresponds to a pseudogene. The CDR3 sequence is 16 residues long. The CDR3 sequence is CASRTPGQKSNQPQHF. The CDR3 nucleotides are TGTGCCAGCAGAACCCCGGGACAGAAGAGCAATCAGCCCCAGCATTTT.

The gene calls are TRBV5-4 and TRBJ2-7; 8 positions match TRBD2. CDR3 length: 14 residues. J lost 0 bases, V lost 4 bases, and 3 bases had no gene match. Germline V CDR1 and CDR2: SGHNT, YYREEE (reference sequence). Here the CDR3 reads CASSAAGVSYEQYF. The CDR3 DNA follows: TGTGCCAGCAGCGCAGCGGGAGTCTCCTACGAGCAGTACTTC.

This chain links TRBV11-2 with TRBJ1-3; D unresolved. V shed 3 bases and J shed 2 bases, with 5 bases lying between them. The CDR3 has 13 amino acids. The germline gives CDR1 SGHAT, CDR2 FQNNGV. The CDR3 DNA sequence: TGTGCCAGCAGCTTGTGGCCTGGAAACACCATATATTTT. Translated: CASSLWPGNTIYF.

This chain uses TRBV19 with TRBJ2-3; 9 nucleotides match TRBD2. With 7 bases clipped from V and 4 bases from J, the junction kept 9 bases outside the gene matches. The CDR3 loop spans 15 amino acids. The germline V gene has CDR1 LNHDA and CDR2 SQIVND (reference sequence). CDR3 in DNA: TGTGCCAGTAAGATCGTAGCGGGAGTGGCAGATACGCAGTATTTT. It encodes CASKIVAGVADTQYF.